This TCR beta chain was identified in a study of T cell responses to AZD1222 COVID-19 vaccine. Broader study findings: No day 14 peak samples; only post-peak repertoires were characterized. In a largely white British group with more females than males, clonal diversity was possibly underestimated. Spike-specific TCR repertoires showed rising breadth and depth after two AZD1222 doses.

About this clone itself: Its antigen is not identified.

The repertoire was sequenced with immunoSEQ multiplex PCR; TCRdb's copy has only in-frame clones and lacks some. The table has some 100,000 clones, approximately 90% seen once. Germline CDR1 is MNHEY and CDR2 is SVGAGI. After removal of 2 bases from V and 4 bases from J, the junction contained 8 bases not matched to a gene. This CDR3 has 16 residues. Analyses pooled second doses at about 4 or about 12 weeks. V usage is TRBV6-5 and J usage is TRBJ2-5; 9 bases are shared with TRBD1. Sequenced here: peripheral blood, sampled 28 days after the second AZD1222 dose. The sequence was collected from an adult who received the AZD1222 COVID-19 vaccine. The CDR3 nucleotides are TGTGCCAGCAGTTACGTCTCGACAGGGGGTTTAGAGACCCAGTACTTC. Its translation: CASSYVSTGGLETQYF.